This TCR beta chain was profiled in a study of blood T cell repertoires in COVID-19. Assay used: immunoSEQ multiplex PCR; TCRdb lists only in-frame clones, some missing. The sample has approximately 160,000 clones; 84% are singletons. V lost 1 base and J lost 5, with 17 bases in between. The CDR3 runs to 16 residues. Germline CDR1 is SGHTA and CDR2 is FQGNSA. Specimen: peripheral blood. The chain links TRBV7-2 to TRBJ1-1; D gene uncertain. This clonotype was sampled from a man between 40 and 49 years old who had recovered from COVID-19. This chain's CDR3 is CASSLGLGRVLTEAFF. The CDR3 bases are TGTGCCAGCAGCTTAGGGTTGGGGAGGGTATTGACTGAAGCTTTCTTT.